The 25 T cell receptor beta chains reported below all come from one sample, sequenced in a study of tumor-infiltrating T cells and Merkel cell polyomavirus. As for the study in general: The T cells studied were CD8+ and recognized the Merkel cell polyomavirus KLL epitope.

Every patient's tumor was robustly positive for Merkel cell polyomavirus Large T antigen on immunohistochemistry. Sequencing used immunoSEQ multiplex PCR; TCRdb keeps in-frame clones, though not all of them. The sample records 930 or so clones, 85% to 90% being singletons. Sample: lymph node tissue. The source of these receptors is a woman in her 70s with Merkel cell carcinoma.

The CDR3 nucleotides read TGTGCCAGCAGCGTCAGGGGGCTCGGTGAAGCTTTCTTT. Encoded protein: CASSVRGLGEAFF. The J gene is TRBJ1-1, the V gene TRBV9, with 8 bases lining up with TRBD1. This CDR3 contains 13 residues. The germline V gene has CDR1 SGDLS and CDR2 YYNGEE. V shed 2 bases, J shed 7 bases, and the junction held 4 bases outside the gene matches. The full variable domain, with the rest looked up from reference TRBV9 and TRBJ1-1, is DSGVTQTPKHLITATGQRVTLRCSPRSGDLSVYWYQQSLDQGLQFLIQYYNGEERAKGNILERFSAQQFPDLHSELNLSSLELGDSALYFCASSVRGLGEAFFGQGTRLTVV.

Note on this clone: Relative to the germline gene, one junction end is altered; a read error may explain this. Here the CDR3 DNA reads TGTGCTAGCAGCTCGACCGGGACAGGGGGTCGAGAGACCCAGTACTTC. Its translation: CASSSTGTGGRETQYF. The chain couples TRBV7-7 to TRBJ2-5; 11 bases are shared with TRBD1. CDR1 and CDR2 (germline): SSHAT, FNYEAQ (reference sequence). CDR3 length: 16 residues.

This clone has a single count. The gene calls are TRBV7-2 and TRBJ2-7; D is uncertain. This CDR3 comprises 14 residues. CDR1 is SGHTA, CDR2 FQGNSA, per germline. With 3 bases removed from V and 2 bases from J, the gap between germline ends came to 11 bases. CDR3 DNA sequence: TGTGCCAGCAGCTTGTCCCCAGGTCCCTACGAGCAGTACGTC. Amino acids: CASSLSPGPYEQYV.

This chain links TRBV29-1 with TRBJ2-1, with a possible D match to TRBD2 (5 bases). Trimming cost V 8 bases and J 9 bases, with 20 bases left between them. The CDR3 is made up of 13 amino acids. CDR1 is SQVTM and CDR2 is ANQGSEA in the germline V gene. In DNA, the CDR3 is TGCAGCTTTAGACCGGGTGCGGGCCCTGAGCAGTTCTTC. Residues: CSFRPGAGPEQFF.

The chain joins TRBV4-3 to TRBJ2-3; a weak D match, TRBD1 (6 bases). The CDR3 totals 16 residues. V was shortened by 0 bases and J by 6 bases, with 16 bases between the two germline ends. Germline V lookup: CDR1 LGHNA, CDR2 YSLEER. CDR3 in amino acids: CASSQDRLVGADTQYF. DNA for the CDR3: TGCGCCAGCAGCCAAGATAGGCTAGTGGGGGCCGATACGCAGTATTTT.

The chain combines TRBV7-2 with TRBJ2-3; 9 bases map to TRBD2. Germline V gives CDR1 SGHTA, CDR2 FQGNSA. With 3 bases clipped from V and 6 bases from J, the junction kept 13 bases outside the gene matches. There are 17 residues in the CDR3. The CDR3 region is CASSFMVLAGRRDTQYF. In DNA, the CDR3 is TGTGCCAGCAGCTTTATGGTCCTAGCGGGAAGGCGGGATACGCAGTATTTT.

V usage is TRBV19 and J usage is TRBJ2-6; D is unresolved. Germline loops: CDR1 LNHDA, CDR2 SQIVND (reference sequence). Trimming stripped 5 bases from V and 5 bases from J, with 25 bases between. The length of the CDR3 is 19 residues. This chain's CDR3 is CASSACLTNPQSRANVLTF. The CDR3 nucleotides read TGTGCCAGTAGTGCGTGTTTGACAAATCCACAAAGTCGGGCCAACGTCCTGACTTTC.

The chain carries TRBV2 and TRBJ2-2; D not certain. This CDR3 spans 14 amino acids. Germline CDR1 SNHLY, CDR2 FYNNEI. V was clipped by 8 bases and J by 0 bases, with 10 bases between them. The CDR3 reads CASLYSSNTGELFF. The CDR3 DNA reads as TGTGCCAGCCTCTACTCGTCGAACACCGGGGAGCTGTTTTTT.

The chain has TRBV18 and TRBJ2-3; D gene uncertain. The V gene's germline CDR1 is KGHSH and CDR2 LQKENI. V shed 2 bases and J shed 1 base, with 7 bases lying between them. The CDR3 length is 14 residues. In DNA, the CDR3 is TGTGCCAGCTCACCATTCCTAGGCACAGATACGCAGTATTTT. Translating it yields CASSPFLGTDTQYF.

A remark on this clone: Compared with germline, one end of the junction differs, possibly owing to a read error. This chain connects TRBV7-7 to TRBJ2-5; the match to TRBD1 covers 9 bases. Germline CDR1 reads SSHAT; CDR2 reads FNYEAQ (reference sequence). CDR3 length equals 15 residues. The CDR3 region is CASSLGDRGQETQYF. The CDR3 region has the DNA TGTGCTAGCAGCTTAGGAGACAGGGGGCAAGAGACCCAGTACTTC.

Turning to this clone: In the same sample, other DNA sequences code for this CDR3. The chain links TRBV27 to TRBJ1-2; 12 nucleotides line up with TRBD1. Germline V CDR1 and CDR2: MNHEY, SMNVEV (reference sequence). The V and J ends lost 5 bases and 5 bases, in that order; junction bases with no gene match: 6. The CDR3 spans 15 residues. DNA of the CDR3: TGTGCCAGCAGTGCCGGGACAGGGGGCCTTTATGGCTACACCTTC. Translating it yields CASSAGTGGLYGYTF.

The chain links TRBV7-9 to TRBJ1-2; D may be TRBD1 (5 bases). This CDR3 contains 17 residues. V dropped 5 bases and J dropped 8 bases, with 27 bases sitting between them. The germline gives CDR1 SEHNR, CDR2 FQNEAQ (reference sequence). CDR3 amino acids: CASSPRGGTGGNRGYTF. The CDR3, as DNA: TGTGCCAGCAGCCCTAGGGGAGGGACCGGGGGGAATCGGGGCTACACCTTC.

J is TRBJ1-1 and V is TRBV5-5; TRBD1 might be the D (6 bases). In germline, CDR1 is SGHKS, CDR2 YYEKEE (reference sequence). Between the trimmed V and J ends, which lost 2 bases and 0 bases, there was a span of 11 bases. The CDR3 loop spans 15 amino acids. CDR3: CASSLSGVMNTEAFF. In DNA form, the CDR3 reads TGTGCCAGCAGCTTATCAGGGGTAATGAACACTGAAGCTTTCTTT.

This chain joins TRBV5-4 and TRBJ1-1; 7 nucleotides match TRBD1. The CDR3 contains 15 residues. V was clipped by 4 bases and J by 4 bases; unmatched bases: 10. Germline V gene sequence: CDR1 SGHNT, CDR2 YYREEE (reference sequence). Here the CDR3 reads CASSLQTGVGTEAFF. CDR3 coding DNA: TGTGCCAGCAGCCTGCAAACAGGGGTCGGCACTGAAGCTTTCTTT.

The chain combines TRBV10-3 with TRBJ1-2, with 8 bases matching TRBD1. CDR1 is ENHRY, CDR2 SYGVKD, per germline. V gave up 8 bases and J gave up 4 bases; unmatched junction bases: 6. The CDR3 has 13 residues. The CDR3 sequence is CAIGSGQGYGYTF. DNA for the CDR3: TGTGCCATCGGCTCTGGACAGGGCTATGGCTACACCTTC.

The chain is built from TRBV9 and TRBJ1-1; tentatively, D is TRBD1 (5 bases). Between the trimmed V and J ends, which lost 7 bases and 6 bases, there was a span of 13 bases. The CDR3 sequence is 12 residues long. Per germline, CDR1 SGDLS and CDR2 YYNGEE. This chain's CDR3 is CASGGIGAEAFF. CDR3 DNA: TGTGCCAGCGGAGGGATAGGGGCTGAAGCTTTCTTT. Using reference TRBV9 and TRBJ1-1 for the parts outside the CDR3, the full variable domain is DSGVTQTPKHLITATGQRVTLRCSPRSGDLSVYWYQQSLDQGLQFLIQYYNGEERAKGNILERFSAQQFPDLHSELNLSSLELGDSALYFCASGGIGAEAFFGQGTRLTVV.

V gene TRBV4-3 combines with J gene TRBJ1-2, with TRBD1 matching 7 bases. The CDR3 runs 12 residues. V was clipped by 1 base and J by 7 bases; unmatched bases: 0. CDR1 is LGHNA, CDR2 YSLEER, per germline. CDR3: CASSQGTGGYTF. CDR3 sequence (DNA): TGCGCCAGCAGCCAAGGGACAGGTGGCTACACCTTC.

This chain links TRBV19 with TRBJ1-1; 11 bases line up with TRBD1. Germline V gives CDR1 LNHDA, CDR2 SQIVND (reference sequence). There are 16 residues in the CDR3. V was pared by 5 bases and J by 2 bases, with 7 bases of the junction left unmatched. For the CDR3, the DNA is TGTGCCAGTAGTGTGTGGACAGGGGGCGTTAACACTGAAGCTTTCTTT. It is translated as CASSVWTGGVNTEAFF.

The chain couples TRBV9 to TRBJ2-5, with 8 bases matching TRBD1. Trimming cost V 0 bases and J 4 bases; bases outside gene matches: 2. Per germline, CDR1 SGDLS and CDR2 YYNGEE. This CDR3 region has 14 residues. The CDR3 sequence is CASSVAGTGETQYF. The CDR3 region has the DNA TGTGCCAGCAGCGTAGCCGGGACAGGAGAGACCCAGTACTTC.

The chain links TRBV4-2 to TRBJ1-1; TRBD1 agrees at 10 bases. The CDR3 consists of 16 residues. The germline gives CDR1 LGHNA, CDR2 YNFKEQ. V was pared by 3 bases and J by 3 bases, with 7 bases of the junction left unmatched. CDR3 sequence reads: CASSQGWTGGDTEAFF. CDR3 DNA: TGTGCCAGCAGCCAGGGGTGGACAGGGGGTGACACTGAAGCTTTCTTT.

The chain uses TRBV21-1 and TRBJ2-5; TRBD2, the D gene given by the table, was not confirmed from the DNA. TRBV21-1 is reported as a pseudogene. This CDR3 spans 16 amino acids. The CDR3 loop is CASSKTLAGSQETQYF. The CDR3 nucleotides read TGTGCCAGCAGCAAGACACTAGCGGGGTCCCAAGAGACCCAGTACTTC.

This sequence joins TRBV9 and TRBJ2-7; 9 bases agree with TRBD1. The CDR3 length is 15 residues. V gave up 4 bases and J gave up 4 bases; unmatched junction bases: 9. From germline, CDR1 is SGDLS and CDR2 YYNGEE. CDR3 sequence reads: CASSLEPGQGYEQYF. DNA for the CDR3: TGTGCCAGCAGCCTTGAGCCGGGACAGGGTTACGAGCAGTACTTC.

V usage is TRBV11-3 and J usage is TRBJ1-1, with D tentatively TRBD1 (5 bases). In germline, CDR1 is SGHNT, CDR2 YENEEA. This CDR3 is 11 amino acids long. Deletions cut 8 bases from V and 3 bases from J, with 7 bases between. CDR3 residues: CASGGYTEAFF. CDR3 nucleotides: TGTGCCAGCGGGGGGTACACTGAAGCTTTCTTT. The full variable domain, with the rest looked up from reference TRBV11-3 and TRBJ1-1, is EAGVVQSPRYKIIEKKQPVAFWCNPISGHNTLYWYLQNLGQGPELLIRYENEEAVDDSQLPKDRFSAERLKGVDSTLKIQPAELGDSAVYLCASGGYTEAFFGQGTRLTVV.

The CDR3 DNA reads as TGCGCCAGCAGCTTGGTGACAGACCAAGAGACCCAGTACTTC. Translated: CASSLVTDQETQYF. This rearrangement joins TRBV5-1 to TRBJ2-5; perhaps TRBD1 as D (5 bases). The CDR3 sequence is 14 residues long. Germline lookup yields CDR1 SGHRS and CDR2 YFSETQ. Trimming pared 0 bases from V and 0 bases from J, leaving 6 bases between.

Here the CDR3 DNA reads TGTGCCAGCTCACCGGGACAGGGACTAAGGGGCTACACCTTC. Protein sequence: CASSPGQGLRGYTF. The chain employs TRBV18 and TRBJ1-2; 9 bases align to TRBD1. Germline V lookup: CDR1 KGHSH, CDR2 LQKENI. The CDR3 covers 14 residues. V was pared by 3 bases and J by 8 bases, with 7 bases of the junction left unmatched.